One and the same sample provided the 18 T cell receptor beta chains below, sequenced in a study of siplizumab effects on memory and regulatory T cells. Data came from immunoSEQ multiplex PCR; TCRdb stores just in-frame clones and leaves some out. The sample yields tens of thousands of clones, more than 75% seen once. The sample consisted of naive CD8+ T cells sorted from blood. These receptors all come from a human donor in good health.

This chain links TRBV5-3 with TRBJ1-5; TRBD1 might be the D (5 bases). TRBV5-3 is an ORF, with its function uncertain. The CDR3 has 18 amino acids. Trimming shortened V by 2 bases and J by 0 bases, and 18 bases separated the two germline ends. CDR3: CARSFGRAGINSNQPQHF. CDR3 in DNA: TGTGCCAGAAGCTTTGGGCGGGCAGGGATTAATAGCAATCAGCCCCAGCATTTT.

V and J are TRBV7-6 and TRBJ1-2, with TRBD1 matching 7 bases. Germline V gene lookup returns CDR1 SGHVS and CDR2 FNYEAQ. V dropped 3 bases and J dropped 6; count of bases not matched to a gene: 19. The CDR3 length is 18 residues. The CDR3 here is CASSLGTGVPIPPHGYTF. The CDR3 nucleotides are TGTGCCAGCAGCTTGGGCACAGGGGTTCCCATCCCACCCCATGGCTACACCTTC.

The chain couples TRBV6-5 to TRBJ2-2, with D possibly matching TRBD2 (6 bases). The V gene lost 6 bases and the J gene lost 5 bases, with 13 bases spanning the gap. Germline values: CDR1 MNHEY, CDR2 SVGAGI. The CDR3 covers 14 residues. CDR3 DNA: TGTGCCAGCAGCCTCGGGGGTGGGACCGGGGAGCTGTTTTTT. It specifies CASSLGGGTGELFF.

The V gene is TRBV7-6, the J gene TRBJ2-7; 11 positions agree with TRBD1. V was pared by 1 base and J by 7 bases, with 6 bases of the junction left unmatched. Germline CDR1 and CDR2: SGHVS and FNYEAQ. The CDR3 length is 15 residues. CDR3: CASSLGTGGAGEQYF. The CDR3 DNA is TGTGCCAGCAGCTTAGGGACAGGGGGCGCCGGGGAGCAGTACTTC. Full variable domain (outside the CDR3, taken from reference TRBV7-6 and TRBJ2-7): GAGVSQSPRYKVTKRGQDVALRCDPISGHVSLYWYRQALGQGPEFLTYFNYEAQQDKSGLPNDRFSAERPEGSISTLTIQRTEQRDSAMYRCASSLGTGGAGEQYFGPGTRLTVT.

The V gene is TRBV7-2, the J gene TRBJ2-7; TRBD2 aligns across 8 bases. CDR1 is SGHTA, CDR2 FQGNSA, per germline. CDR3 length equals 16 residues. V lost 5 bases and J lost 0; bases outside the gene matches: 9. CDR3 bases: TGTGCCAGCAGCAAAACAAGGACTAGCAGCTCCTACGAGCAGTACTTC. Its translation is CASSKTRTSSSYEQYF.

The rearrangement links TRBV2 to TRBJ2-7; 10 bases fit TRBD1. CDR3 length equals 13 residues. V lost 6 bases to trimming and J lost 2 bases; unmatched junction nucleotides: 1. Germline lookup yields CDR1 SNHLY and CDR2 FYNNEI. This CDR3 is CASRGQGTYEQYF. The CDR3, as DNA: TGTGCCAGCAGGGGACAGGGGACCTACGAGCAGTACTTC.

The chain joins TRBV7-9 to TRBJ1-2; TRBD1 might be the D (6 bases). CDR1 and CDR2 from the germline V gene are SEHNR and FQNEAQ (reference sequence). The CDR3 loop spans 14 amino acids. V shed 2 bases and J shed 1 base, with 8 bases lying between them. The DNA for the CDR3 is TGTGCCAGCAGCTTAAAGGGGGATAACTATGGCTACACCTTC. It codes for CASSLKGDNYGYTF.

The gene calls are TRBV9 and TRBJ2-2, with unresolved D. The CDR3 is 12 residues long. The germline gives CDR1 SGDLS, CDR2 YYNGEE. Trimming stripped 3 bases from V and 6 bases from J, with 6 bases between. The CDR3 reads CASSGGSGELFF. The DNA for the CDR3 is TGTGCCAGCAGCGGCGGATCCGGGGAGCTGTTTTTT.

The V call is TRBV5-6, the J call TRBJ2-3; 11 positions match TRBD2. This CDR3 is built from 15 residues. The V gene end was trimmed by 4 bases and the J gene end by 3 bases; junction bases not matched to a gene: 4. Germline CDR1 reads SGHDT; CDR2 reads YYEEEE. CDR3 sequence reads: CASSPTSGGTDTQYF. In nucleotides, the CDR3 is TGTGCCAGCAGCCCTACTAGCGGGGGTACAGATACGCAGTATTTT.

The chain carries TRBV12-5 and TRBJ1-1, with D unresolved. Per germline, CDR1 LGHNT and CDR2 FRNRAP. Trimming removed 8 bases at V and 0 bases at J, with 10 bases between. CDR3 length equals 13 residues. The CDR3 DNA follows: TGTGCTAGTATGACTCTTTTGAACACTGAAGCTTTCTTT. Residues: CASMTLLNTEAFF. Complete variable domain (other parts from reference TRBV12-5 and TRBJ1-1): DARVTQTPRHKVTEMGQEVTMRCQPILGHNTVFWYRQTMMQGLELLAYFRNRAPLDDSGMPKDRFSAEMPDATLATLKIQPSEPRDSAVYFCASMTLLNTEAFFGQGTRLTVV.

This clone was found once. This chain uses TRBV19 with TRBJ2-1, with D uncertain. The length of the CDR3 is 11 residues. V lost 11 bases and J 4 bases, leaving 9 bases between the germline ends. Germline loops: CDR1 LNHDA, CDR2 SQIVND (reference sequence). The CDR3 region has the DNA TGTGCCGTGTCAAAGTACAATGAGCAGTTCTTC. It encodes CAVSKYNEQFF.

The J gene is TRBJ2-5, the V gene TRBV7-2; 13 nucleotides match TRBD2. Losses at the gene ends were 1 base for V and 5 bases for J; bases not matched to a gene: 13. This CDR3 comprises 19 residues. Germline CDR1 SGHTA, CDR2 FQGNSA. The CDR3 region is CASSLGWTSGSGGRETQYF. The CDR3 DNA sequence: TGTGCCAGCAGCTTAGGCTGGACTAGCGGGAGTGGGGGACGGGAGACCCAGTACTTC.

The chain employs TRBV7-3 and TRBJ2-2, with D perhaps TRBD2 (5 bases). Trimming took off 5 bases at V and 1 base at J, with 8 bases between the two ends. The length of the CDR3 is 14 residues. CDR1 is SGHTA, CDR2 FQGTGA, per germline. The CDR3 is CASSVDLNTGELFF. The DNA for the CDR3 is TGTGCCAGCAGCGTGGACTTGAACACCGGGGAGCTGTTTTTT.

This clone was found a few times. The genes are TRBV7-9 and TRBJ2-4, with 8 bases matching TRBD1. Germline values: CDR1 SEHNR, CDR2 FQNEAQ (reference sequence). This CDR3 has 14 amino acids. V lost 1 base, J lost 6 bases, and 2 bases stayed unmatched. CDR3 region: CASSLEGQGNIQYF. The CDR3 bases are TGTGCCAGCAGCTTAGAAGGACAGGGAAACATTCAGTACTTC.

This clone has a single count. The chain joins TRBV6-5 to TRBJ2-1; D might be TRBD2 (8 bases). The germline CDR1 and CDR2 sequences are MNHEY and SVGAGI. The CDR3 runs to 12 residues. Trimming took off 11 bases at V and 15 bases at J, with 23 bases between the two ends. The CDR3 DNA is TGTGCCGCCCAGGGGGGTAGCGGGGCCTCGTTCTTC. Its translation: CAAQGGSGASFF.

V is TRBV2 and J is TRBJ2-1, with 8 bases matching TRBD1. There are 17 residues in the CDR3. Germline lookup yields CDR1 SNHLY and CDR2 FYNNEI. The V segment lost 4 bases and the J segment 3 bases; nucleotides outside the gene matches: 11. As DNA, the CDR3 is TGTGCCAGCAGTGGGGCAGGTGACAGGGGATACTACAATGAGCAGTTCTTC. Protein sequence: CASSGAGDRGYYNEQFF.

This clone has a single count. J is TRBJ1-2 and V is TRBV25-1; D ambiguous. Germline V gives CDR1 MGHDK, CDR2 SYGVNS. The length of the CDR3 is 11 residues. The germline V and J ends were trimmed by 2 bases and 11 bases, with 9 bases remaining between them. In nucleotides, the CDR3 is TGTGCCAGCAGTGAAGAGATAAGGTACACCTTC. Amino acid sequence: CASSEEIRYTF.

The chain couples TRBV7-8 to TRBJ2-3; 8 bases are a match to TRBD2. J was trimmed by 3 bases and V by 2 bases; bases with no gene match: 7. The CDR3 contains 16 residues. Germline assignment: CDR1 SGHVS and CDR2 FQNEAQ. In DNA, the CDR3 is TGTGCCAGCAGCTTACGGGCGGGAGGAGGTACAGATACGCAGTATTTT. This gives the protein CASSLRAGGGTDTQYF.